This entry lists 30 T cell receptor beta chains sequenced from one sample in a study of blood T cell repertoires in COVID-19. Repertoires were generated with immunoSEQ multiplex PCR, while TCRdb's copy carries only in-frame clones and drops some. The data hold under 250,000 clones, with 85% to 90% observed a single time. Sequencing was performed on peripheral blood. These receptors all come from a man between 45 and 60 years old with COVID-19, enrolled during active disease.

The V gene is TRBV10-3, the J gene TRBJ2-7; 13 bases are a match to TRBD2. The CDR3 covers 20 residues. V lost 3 bases, J lost 0 bases, and 14 bases stayed unmatched. Looked up from germline, CDR1 is ENHRY and CDR2 is SYGVKD. CDR3 in amino acids: CAISDYGLAGERKVSYEQYF. The CDR3 coding sequence is TGTGCCATCAGTGACTACGGACTAGCGGGAGAAAGGAAGGTCTCCTACGAGCAGTACTTC.

This chain connects TRBV30 to TRBJ1-2; 8 nucleotides match TRBD1. With 4 bases clipped from V and 6 bases from J, the junction kept 7 bases outside the gene matches. CDR3 size: 13 residues. Per germline, CDR1 GTSNPN and CDR2 SVGIG (reference sequence). CDR3 loop: CAWTMGQADGYTF. The CDR3 DNA is TGTGCCTGGACTATGGGACAGGCAGATGGCTACACCTTC.

The chain recombines TRBV18 with TRBJ2-1; D unresolved. The CDR3 has 15 amino acids. The V and J ends lost 3 bases and 1 base respectively, with 10 bases between them. Germline values: CDR1 KGHSH, CDR2 LQKENI. The DNA for the CDR3 is TGTGCCAGCTCACCGGCGGTGGTTTCCTACAATGAGCAGTTCTTC. It encodes CASSPAVVSYNEQFF.

The chain uses TRBV5-1 and TRBJ1-1; no clear D gene. Germline values: CDR1 SGHRS, CDR2 YFSETQ. Trimming cost V 3 bases and J 4 bases, with 13 bases left between them. The CDR3 is made up of 14 amino acids. In DNA, the CDR3 is TGCGCCAGCAGCTGGTCCGGTGGTGGCACTGAAGCTTTCTTT. Protein sequence: CASSWSGGGTEAFF.

The chain combines TRBV5-5 with TRBJ2-7, with TRBD1 as a possible D gene (5 bases). CDR3 length: 16 amino acids. V lost 4 bases and J 0 bases, leaving 17 bases between the germline ends. CDR1 and CDR2 from the germline V gene are SGHKS and YYEKEE (reference sequence). CDR3 loop: CASSMSVGAPSYEQYF. CDR3 bases: TGTGCCAGCAGCATGAGTGTTGGGGCTCCCTCCTACGAGCAGTACTTC.

This clone has a handful of counts. V is TRBV18 and J is TRBJ2-7; 7 nucleotides line up with TRBD2. The CDR3 covers 15 residues. CDR1 is KGHSH, CDR2 LQKENI, per germline. J gave up 2 bases and V 6 bases, and 10 bases lay outside the gene matches. The DNA for the CDR3 is TGTGCCAGCTCGCTCACTAGCGCGAGAACCTACGAGCAGTACTTC. It specifies CASSLTSARTYEQYF.

V usage is TRBV30 and J usage is TRBJ2-7; TRBD1 matches at 8 bases. The J segment lost 7 bases and the V segment lost 4 bases, leaving 6 bases of the junction unmatched. Germline V lookup: CDR1 GTSNPN, CDR2 SVGIG (reference sequence). The CDR3 loop spans 12 amino acids. CDR3 region: CAWTGTGREQYF. CDR3 nucleotide sequence: TGTGCCTGGACCGGGACAGGAAGGGAGCAGTACTTC.

The chain is built from TRBV7-8 and TRBJ2-5; tentative D call: TRBD1 (5 bases). The V gene lost 4 bases and the J gene lost 1 base, with 10 bases spanning the gap. Germline-derived CDR1 and CDR2 are SGHVS and FQNEAQ. This CDR3 has 14 residues. In DNA, the CDR3 is TGTGCCAGCAGCTCAACAGGTCTCCAAGAGACCCAGTACTTC. Protein sequence: CASSSTGLQETQYF.

CDR3 nucleotides: TGTGCCAGCAGTGAAGGGGCAGGGTTGGGGGCCAACGTCCTGACTTTC. It yields the protein CASSEGAGLGANVLTF. The chain combines TRBV6-1 with TRBJ2-6, with D possibly being TRBD1 (5 bases). Germline values: CDR1 MNHNS, CDR2 SASEGT. The CDR3 length is 16 residues. V gave up 1 base and J gave up 4 bases, with 11 bases separating them.

The J gene is TRBJ1-5, the V gene TRBV18; TRBD1 agrees at 11 bases. The germline V gene encodes CDR1 KGHSH and CDR2 LQKENI. Trimming cost V 3 bases and J 4 bases; bases outside gene matches: 5. CDR3 length: 16 residues. The chain's CDR3 is CASSPLGTGGNQPQHF. The CDR3 nucleotides read TGTGCCAGCTCACCGCTCGGGACAGGGGGAAATCAGCCCCAGCATTTT.

The chain recombines TRBV7-2 with TRBJ1-4; TRBD1 matches 9 bases. CDR1 and CDR2 (germline): SGHTA, FQGNSA. V shed 5 bases and J 5 bases; nucleotides not matched to a gene: 6. This CDR3 is built from 15 residues. The CDR3 is CASSEDRGRNEKLFF. The CDR3 nucleotides are TGTGCCAGCAGCGAGGACAGGGGCCGAAATGAAAAACTGTTTTTT.

This chain links TRBV29-1 with TRBJ1-1; D is undetermined. This CDR3 is built from 14 residues. The V end was cut by 3 bases, the J end by 2 bases, with 13 bases between. Germline CDR1 and CDR2: SQVTM and ANQGSEA. The CDR3 loop is CSVDAGKGNTEAFF. DNA for the CDR3: TGCAGCGTTGACGCGGGAAAAGGAAACACTGAAGCTTTCTTT.

The chain is built from TRBV2 and TRBJ1-5; D is unclear. The V and J ends lost 6 bases and 6 bases respectively, with 12 bases between them. Germline lookup yields CDR1 SNHLY and CDR2 FYNNEI. The CDR3 extends over 13 amino acids. The chain's CDR3 is CASSNPQRQPQHF. CDR3 DNA sequence: TGTGCCAGCAGCAATCCACAACGTCAGCCCCAGCATTTT.

The V call is TRBV15, the J call TRBJ1-2, with TRBD1 identical over 10 bases. Germline-derived CDR1 and CDR2 are LNHNV and YYDKDF (reference sequence). V lost 5 bases to trimming and J lost 6 bases; unmatched junction nucleotides: 15. The CDR3 is 17 amino acids. CDR3 sequence: CATSSYRDRGIKNGYTF. Written as DNA, the CDR3 is TGTGCCACCAGCTCATACCGGGACAGGGGAATCAAAAATGGCTACACCTTC.

The chain has TRBV28 and TRBJ1-4; D remains unclear. The germline CDR1 and CDR2 sequences are MDHEN and SYDVKM. This CDR3 is built from 14 residues. V shed 4 bases and J shed 8 bases, with 14 bases lying between them. CDR3 sequence reads: CASSSHRVGEKLFF. DNA for the CDR3: TGTGCCAGCAGTTCTCACCGGGTCGGGGAAAAACTGTTTTTT.

V usage is TRBV9 and J usage is TRBJ1-2; no firm D call. Germline V gives CDR1 SGDLS, CDR2 YYNGEE. The CDR3 sequence is 16 residues long. V gave up 0 bases and J gave up 4 bases, with 16 bases separating them. The CDR3 protein is CASSVAPLAPLYGYTF. As DNA, the CDR3 is TGTGCCAGCAGCGTAGCACCACTCGCCCCCCTCTATGGCTACACCTTC.

This clone occurred once. V gene TRBV10-2 combines with J gene TRBJ2-6, with D possibly matching TRBD2 (5 bases). The germline gives CDR1 WSHSY, CDR2 SAAADI. The V end was cut by 4 bases, the J end by 12 bases, with 13 bases between. CDR3 length equals 13 residues. The CDR3: CASSAPPEGVLTF. CDR3 DNA sequence: TGCGCCAGCAGTGCCCCGCCCGAGGGCGTCCTGACTTTC.

This clone has only a few counts. The chain joins TRBV5-1 to TRBJ1-2; D is undetermined. The germline gives CDR1 SGHRS, CDR2 YFSETQ. Trimming left V 0 bases short and J 4 bases short, with 7 bases between. The CDR3 runs 13 residues. The CDR3 loop is CASSLGAAYGYTF. The CDR3 DNA follows: TGCGCCAGCAGCTTGGGGGCAGCCTATGGCTACACCTTC.

The chain uses TRBV7-3 and TRBJ2-6, with D tentatively TRBD1 (6 bases). The ends were cut back, 5 bases at V and 6 bases at J, with 23 bases in the middle. Germline CDR1 reads SGHTA; CDR2 reads FQGTGA. There are 18 residues in the CDR3. Written as DNA, the CDR3 is TGTGCCAGCAGCCTCGGGACACTATCAAATCCAGCGGCCAACGTCCTGACTTTC. This sequence encodes CASSLGTLSNPAANVLTF.

The V and J genes are TRBV11-3 and TRBJ1-1, with D uncertain. The CDR3 length is 12 residues. CDR1 is SGHNT, CDR2 YENEEA, per germline. V was clipped by 5 bases and J by 10 bases, with 14 bases between them. CDR3 protein: CASSAGRSAAFF. CDR3 coding DNA: TGTGCCAGCAGCGCGGGGAGGTCGGCAGCTTTCTTT.

V is TRBV11-2 and J is TRBJ2-2, with D uncertain. Germline CDR1 SGHAT, CDR2 FQNNGV. CDR3 length: 14 residues. Trimming removed 5 bases at V and 3 bases at J, with 10 bases between. The CDR3 DNA follows: TGTGCCAGCAGCGTTATTCGTTACACCGGGGAGCTGTTTTTT. This encodes CASSVIRYTGELFF. The variable domain in full, completed from reference TRBV11-2 and TRBJ2-2, reads EAGVAQSPRYKIIEKRQSVAFWCNPISGHATLYWYQQILGQGPKLLIQFQNNGVVDDSQLPKDRFSAERLKGVDSTLKIQPAKLEDSAVYLCASSVIRYTGELFFGEGSRLTVL.

The rearrangement uses TRBV6-6 and TRBJ2-3; 7 bases are shared with TRBD2. CDR3 size: 15 residues. CDR1 and CDR2 (germline): MNHNY, SVGAGI (reference sequence). Unmatched junction bases numbered 11, after V lost 6 bases and J lost 5 bases. DNA for the CDR3: TGTGCCAGCAGCCCTATGGGTGCGGGAGTAGATACGCAGTATTTT. Amino acids: CASSPMGAGVDTQYF.

The chain recombines TRBV3-1 (or the pseudogene TRBV3-2) with TRBJ1-2; maybe TRBD1 (6 bases). V lost 0 bases to trimming and J lost 0 bases, with 8 bases between them. The germline V gene has CDR1 LGHDT and CDR2 YNNKEL (reference sequence). There are 15 residues in the CDR3. In DNA, the CDR3 is TGTGCCAGCAGCCAAGAGAGGGACACTAACTATGGCTACACCTTC. Its protein is CASSQERDTNYGYTF.

The V gene is TRBV7-2, the J gene TRBJ2-7; 7 nucleotides match TRBD2. CDR3 length equals 11 residues. Germline loops: CDR1 SGHTA, CDR2 FQGNSA. Unmatched junction bases numbered 0, after V lost 8 bases and J lost 2 bases. CDR3 amino acids: CASGTTYEQYF. CDR3 coding DNA: TGTGCCAGCGGGACTACCTACGAGCAGTACTTC.

The J gene is TRBJ2-5, the V gene TRBV7-2; 9 bases agree with TRBD1. The CDR3 spans 15 residues. Germline-derived CDR1 and CDR2 are SGHTA and FQGNSA. J lost 5 bases, V lost 1 base, and 5 bases had no gene match. The CDR3 DNA follows: TGTGCCAGCAGCTTAGTACAGGGGGCTAGGGAGACCCAGTACTTC. Translation: CASSLVQGARETQYF.

This chain links TRBV28 with TRBJ2-5; perhaps TRBD1 as D (5 bases). The V and J ends lost 2 bases and 3 bases respectively, with 13 bases between them. The V gene's germline CDR1 is MDHEN and CDR2 SYDVKM. There are 15 residues in the CDR3. CDR3: CASSLGRAGKETQYF. CDR3 DNA sequence: TGTGCCAGCAGTTTAGGTCGTGCAGGGAAAGAGACCCAGTACTTC.

The chain joins TRBV6-4 to TRBJ2-5; the D gene is possibly TRBD2 (7 bases). Germline V gives CDR1 MRHNA, CDR2 SNTAGT. Trimming left V 2 bases short and J 7 bases short, with 11 bases between. The CDR3 covers 13 residues. DNA of the CDR3: TGTGCCAGCAGTGACGGGGAGGGGGGGACCCAGTACTTC. Translated, it gives CASSDGEGGTQYF.

This clone was seen a single time. The chain couples TRBV7-3 to TRBJ1-2; TRBD1 agrees at 8 bases. CDR3 size: 15 residues. Germline values: CDR1 SGHTA, CDR2 FQGTGA. V trimming: 0 bases; J trimming: 8 bases; junction bases outside the gene matches: 8. The DNA of the CDR3 is TGTGCCAGCAGCTTAACCGGCGGGACAGGTGGCGGCTACACCTTC. Translating gives CASSLTGGTGGGYTF.

V and J are TRBV4-3 and TRBJ1-4; maybe TRBD1 (6 bases). Germline assignment: CDR1 LGHNA and CDR2 YSLEER. The CDR3 covers 16 residues. Between the trimmed V and J ends, which lost 2 bases and 7 bases, there was a span of 17 bases. The chain's CDR3 is CASSQIGGGASEKLFF. CDR3 coding DNA: TGCGCCAGCAGCCAAATCGGCGGGGGGGCCTCTGAAAAACTGTTTTTT.

V is TRBV27 and J is TRBJ2-7; 10 bases align to TRBD2. J lost 3 bases, V lost 5 bases, and 7 bases had no gene match. This CDR3 spans 15 amino acids. Per germline, CDR1 MNHEY and CDR2 SMNVEV (reference sequence). CDR3 in DNA: TGTGCCAGCAGTCCAGCCCGGACTAGCGGCTACGAGCAGTACTTC. This sequence encodes CASSPARTSGYEQYF.